The 9 T cell receptor beta chains presented below share a single source sample, sequenced in a study of T cell responses to AZD1222 COVID-19 vaccine. TCRdb's table, derived via immunoSEQ multiplex PCR, lists solely in-frame clones and lacks some. This sample has about 180,000 clones, with roughly nine tenths found just once. The material was peripheral blood, obtained on day 0 of AZD1222 vaccination. The receptors were gathered from an adult in good health.

The chain employs TRBV18 and TRBJ2-2; TRBD2 agrees at 7 bases. The CDR3 is 15 residues long. V was pared by 3 bases and J by 5 bases, with 6 bases of the junction left unmatched. Looked up from germline, CDR1 is KGHSH and CDR2 is LQKENI. The chain's CDR3 is CASSPAREKTGELFF. CDR3 bases: TGTGCCAGCTCACCCGCGCGGGAGAAAACCGGGGAGCTGTTTTTT.

This chain links TRBV28 with TRBJ1-5; D might be TRBD1 (6 bases). Germline CDR1 is MDHEN and CDR2 is SYDVKM. The CDR3 has 14 amino acids. Trimming took off 5 bases at V and 7 bases at J, with 15 bases between the two ends. The CDR3 loop reads CASSPRGLRQPQHF. The CDR3 region has the DNA TGTGCCAGCAGTCCCAGGGGTCTGAGACAGCCCCAGCATTTT.

For the CDR3, the DNA is TGTGCCAGCAGTGGACTAGCGGGGACCACAGATACGCAGTATTTT. Protein product: CASSGLAGTTDTQYF. The chain links TRBV6-2 or TRBV6-3 to TRBJ2-3; 12 nucleotides align to TRBD2. The CDR3 has 15 amino acids. V trimming: 5 bases; J trimming: 2 bases; junction bases outside the gene matches: 2. In germline, CDR1 is MNHEY, CDR2 SVGEGT.

The chain links TRBV9 to TRBJ1-1; 9 bases are shared with TRBD1. Per the germline V gene, CDR1 is SGDLS and CDR2 is YYNGEE. The CDR3 spans 15 residues. V trimming: 1 base; J trimming: 4 bases; junction bases outside the gene matches: 5. The DNA for the CDR3 is TGTGCCAGCAGCGTATCAGGGACAGGGCTCACTGAAGCTTTCTTT. The encoded protein is CASSVSGTGLTEAFF.

The chain carries TRBV6-5 and TRBJ1-5; D is ambiguous. Germline-derived CDR1 and CDR2 are MNHEY and SVGAGI. Between the trimmed V and J ends, which lost 2 bases and 3 bases, there was a span of 8 bases. This CDR3 is built from 14 residues. CDR3 amino acids: CASSYNNPNQPQHF. CDR3 coding DNA: TGTGCCAGCAGTTACAACAACCCCAATCAGCCCCAGCATTTT.

The chain is built from TRBV28 and TRBJ2-7; 8 nucleotides match TRBD2. The CDR3 is 15 residues long. Germline CDR1 and CDR2: MDHEN and SYDVKM. The ends lost 6 bases at V and 2 bases at J; junction bases unmatched: 9. The CDR3 spells CASSLVSGAAYEQYF. The CDR3 nucleotides read TGTGCCAGCAGCCTCGTTAGCGGGGCCGCCTACGAGCAGTACTTC. The full variable domain, completed using reference TRBV28 and TRBJ2-7, is DVKVTQSSRYLVKRTGEKVFLECVQDMDHENMFWYRQDPGLGLRLIYFSYDVKMKEKGDIPEGYSVSREKKERFSLILESASTNQTSMYLCASSLVSGAAYEQYFGPGTRLTVT.

The count of this clone is one. This chain uses TRBV20-1 with TRBJ1-2; 7 bases agree with TRBD1. Unmatched junction bases numbered 8, after V lost 3 bases and J lost 4 bases. The germline V gene encodes CDR1 DFQATT and CDR2 SNEGSKA (reference sequence). This CDR3 has 14 amino acids. The CDR3 DNA is TGCAGTGCTAGTAATGCGGGGACAGTCTATGGCTACACCTTC. Protein: CSASNAGTVYGYTF.

The CDR3 loop reads CASRPGNGVWNEQFF. The DNA of the CDR3 is TGTGCCAGCCGCCCGGGGAATGGTGTCTGGAATGAGCAGTTCTTC. The chain carries TRBV5-4 and TRBJ2-1, with TRBD2 as a possible D gene (5 bases). V was shortened by 7 bases and J by 7 bases, with 21 bases between the two germline ends. Germline values: CDR1 SGHNT, CDR2 YYREEE (reference sequence). This CDR3 region has 15 residues.

The V gene is TRBV7-2, the J gene TRBJ2-7, with TRBD1 matching over 7 bases. The CDR3 has 15 amino acids. V dropped 8 bases and J dropped 5; count of bases not matched to a gene: 15. In germline, CDR1 is SGHTA, CDR2 FQGNSA. The CDR3 coding sequence is TGTGCCAGCGGATCAGTGACAGGGACGATGGACGAGCAGTACTTC. Translation gives CASGSVTGTMDEQYF.